The present entry profiles one TCR beta chain with its context. No antigen is known for it. TCRdb keeps only in-frame clones here, not all; method: immunoSEQ multiplex PCR. The table shows about 140,000 clones, with around 87% occurring only once. This entry belongs to a study of T cell responses to AZD1222 COVID-19 vaccine. Study-wide context: Researchers grouped second doses given at about 4 or about 12 weeks into one pool.

Per the germline V gene, CDR1 is SNHLY and CDR2 is FYNNEI. V lost 6 bases and J lost 4, with 12 bases in between. CDR3 size: 13 residues. The study, taken as a whole, reports: Clonal diversity may have been underestimated, and the donors were mostly white British, with more females than males. Of spike-specific TCRs, nearly half reportedly target regions left unmutated in variants.

The source is an adult in good health. The chain couples TRBV2 to TRBJ1-2; D gene unclear. Sequenced material: peripheral blood, taken on day 0 of AZD1222 vaccination. The CDR3 DNA reads TGTGCCAGCAGGTTGGACGGGATCTATGGCTACACCTTC. It codes for CASRLDGIYGYTF.